The clone carrying this T cell receptor (beta chain) appeared many times. With 0 bases removed from V and 1 base from J, the gap between germline ends came to 15 bases. This CDR3 is 17 amino acids long. From germline, CDR1 is LGHDT and CDR2 YNNKEL (reference sequence). This specimen belongs to a study of regulatory T cells in long-lasting Graves disease. Researchers made TCR beta libraries by using iRepertoire HTBI primers and running Arm-PCR on CDR3 regions. TCRdb reanalysed the multiplex PCR reads using MiXCR and keeps one entry per CDR3 protein. Here the sample spans approximately 400,000 distinct CDR3 sequences, about 15% being singletons. As for time point: newly diagnosed GD, antithyroid drugs for less than 3 months. From PBMCs, RNA was extracted and then used to make the TCR library. These records were also assigned to another study, of T cells in Graves' hyperthyroidism and ophthalmopathy.

The source material was peripheral blood mononuclear cells (PBMCs), sampled at new diagnosis, from a patient treated with antithyroid drugs. The TCR was taken from a woman between 25 and 40 years old with Graves disease. This chain uses TRBV3-1 with TRBJ1-2; weak D call: TRBD1 (5 bases). The CDR3 region has the DNA TGTGCCAGCAGCCAAGATTTGCAGGGCGCGGGTAACTATGGCTACACCTTC. Its translation: CASSQDLQGAGNYGYTF.